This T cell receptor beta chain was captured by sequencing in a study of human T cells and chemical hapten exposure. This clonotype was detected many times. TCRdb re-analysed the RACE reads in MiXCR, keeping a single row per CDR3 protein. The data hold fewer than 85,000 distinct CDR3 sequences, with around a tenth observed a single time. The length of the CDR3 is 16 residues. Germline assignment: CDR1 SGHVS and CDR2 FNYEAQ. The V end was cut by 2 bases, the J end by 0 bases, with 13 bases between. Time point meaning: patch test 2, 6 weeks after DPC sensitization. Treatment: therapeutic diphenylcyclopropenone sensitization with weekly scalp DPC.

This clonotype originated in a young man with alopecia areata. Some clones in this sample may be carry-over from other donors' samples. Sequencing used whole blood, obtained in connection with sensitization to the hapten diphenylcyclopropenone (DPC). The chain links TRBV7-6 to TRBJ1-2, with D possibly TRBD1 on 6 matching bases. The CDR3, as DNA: TGTGCCAGCAGCTTAAGACGGGGGCCAGCTAACTATGGCTACACCTTC. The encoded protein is CASSLRRGPANYGYTF.